Given below is one TCR beta chain in context. As originally analysed: Reference gene primer amplification yielded estimated nucleated cell counts. The protocol was immunoSEQ multiplex PCR, while the TCRdb copy is restricted to in-frame clones and leaves out a portion. D and trimming come from the DNA, and the V and J calls and clone size come from that table. This table has some 160,000 clones, around 82% appearing once. This entry is derived from a study of blood T cell repertoires in COVID-19. Turning to the study itself: There were acute and convalescent COVID-19 samples, and they came from the United States, Italy and Spain.

The source is a woman aged 70-85 years who had recovered from COVID-19. The sample was peripheral blood.

The DNA of the CDR3 is TGCGCCAGCAGCCAAGGCGGCGGGGCGTCCTACAATGAGCAGTTCTTC. Translated: CASSQGGGASYNEQFF. This chain links TRBV4-3 with TRBJ2-1, with D tentatively TRBD2 (6 bases). CDR3 size: 16 residues. Trimming shortened V by 1 base and J by 1 base, and 11 bases separated the two germline ends. The V gene's germline CDR1 is LGHNA and CDR2 YSLEER.